This entry features one T cell receptor beta chain sequence. CDR3 length equals 16 residues. These data are taken from a study of PD-1 blockade in classical Hodgkin lymphoma. Assay used: immunoSEQ multiplex PCR; TCRdb lists only in-frame clones, some missing. Of 70,000 to 80,000 clones listed, just over 90% are singletons. Every patient relapsed after autologous stem cell transplantation, and brentuximab vedotin exposure varied. This chain connects TRBV1 to TRBJ1-3. TRBV1 constitutes a pseudogene. This TCR derives from a human donor with classical Hodgkin lymphoma. This material consisted of peripheral blood mononuclear cells (PBMCs), taken at baseline. DNA for the CDR3: TGCACCAGCACCCTGGAAAGGCTTCGCTCTGGAAACACCATATATTTT. The encoded protein is CTSTLERLRSGNTIYF.